What follows is one T cell receptor (beta chain) and its context. The data belong to a study of T cells after yellow fever vaccination. Turning to the study itself: Low-cell-number fractions underwent preparation using SMART-Seq v4 Ultra Low Input.

It was through 5'RACE template switching that TCR cDNA was made, with a universal primer site and UMIs added. MiXCR, run by TCRdb on the 5' RACE reads, gives a single entry per CDR3 protein. The table includes approximately 260,000 distinct CDR3 sequences, under 15% detected once. V dropped 0 bases and J dropped 13 bases, with 13 bases sitting between them. The CDR3 consists of 13 residues. Germline V gives CDR1 SEHNR, CDR2 FQNEAQ (reference sequence). The TCR was taken from a man under 40 who received the YFV17D yellow fever vaccine. The chain links TRBV7-9 to TRBJ2-1; D not certain. The material sequenced was CD4+ T cells sorted from PBMCs, taken 45 days after the yellow fever booster vaccination. The CDR3 DNA reads TGTGCCAGCAGCTTAGCCCAGTCTCCGGGTCAGTTCTTC. Translation gives CASSLAQSPGQFF.